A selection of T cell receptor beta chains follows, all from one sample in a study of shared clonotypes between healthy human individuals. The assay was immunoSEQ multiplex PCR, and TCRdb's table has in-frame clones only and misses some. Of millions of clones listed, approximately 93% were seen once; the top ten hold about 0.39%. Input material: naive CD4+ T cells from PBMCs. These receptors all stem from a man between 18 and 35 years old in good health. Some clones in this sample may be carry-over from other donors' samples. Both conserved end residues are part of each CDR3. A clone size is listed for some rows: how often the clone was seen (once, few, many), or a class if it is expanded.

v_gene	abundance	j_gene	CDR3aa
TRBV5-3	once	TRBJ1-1	CAAKGNTEAFF
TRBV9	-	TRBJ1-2	CASSGYRAINYGYTF
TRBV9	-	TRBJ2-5	CASSVGSGQGGQETQYF
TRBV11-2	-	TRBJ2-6	CASSLDGWGSGANVLTF
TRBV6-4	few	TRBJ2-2	CASSDGTNTGELFF
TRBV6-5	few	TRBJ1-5	CASTSRFGNQPQHF
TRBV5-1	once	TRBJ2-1	CASSSLGGAYNEQFF
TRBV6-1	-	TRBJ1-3	CASSARTGGGLIDTIYF
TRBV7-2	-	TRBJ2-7	CASSARTEQYF
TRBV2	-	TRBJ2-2	CASSPSGGWTGELFF
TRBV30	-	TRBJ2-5	CAWSVGYGQETQYF
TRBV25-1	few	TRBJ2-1	CASSPYNEQFF
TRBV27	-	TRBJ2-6	CASRRDSLAPGANVLTF
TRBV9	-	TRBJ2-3	CASSSPGTLTTQYF
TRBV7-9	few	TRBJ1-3	CASSSTGLSGNTIYF
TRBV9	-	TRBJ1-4	CASSVGGPTNEKLFF
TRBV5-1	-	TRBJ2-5	CASRLAGETQYF
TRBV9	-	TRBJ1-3	CASSATGARGNTIYF
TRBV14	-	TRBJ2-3	CASRPLPGLAGGRQDTQYF
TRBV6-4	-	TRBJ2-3	CASSASGTSGSTADTQYF
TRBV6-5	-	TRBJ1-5	CASGVNQPQHF
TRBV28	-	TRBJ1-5	CASVLGRRNQPQHF
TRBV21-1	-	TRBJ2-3	CASSKLTTRGSTLAHPDGTQYF
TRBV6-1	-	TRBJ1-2	CASSEGTGSLGGYTF
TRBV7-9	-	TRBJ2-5	CASTFDRGVETQYF
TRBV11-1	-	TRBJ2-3	CASSPGLAASQDTQYF
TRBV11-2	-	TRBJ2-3	CASSTGVTDTQYF
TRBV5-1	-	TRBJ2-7	CASSLVYGTSYEQYF
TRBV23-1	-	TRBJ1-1	CASSRVRPGVGTEAFF
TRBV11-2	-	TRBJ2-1	CASSPLGVSYNEQFF
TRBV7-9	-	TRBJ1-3	CASSLAVFNRVSGNTIYF
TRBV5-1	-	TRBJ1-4	CASSQTPLGQVKLFF
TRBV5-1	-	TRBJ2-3	CASSLPGFGAQYF
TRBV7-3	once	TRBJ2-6	CASSSGGGSNVLTF
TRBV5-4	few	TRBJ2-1	CASSLTSGSYNEQFF
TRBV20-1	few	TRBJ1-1	CSADGGPEAFF
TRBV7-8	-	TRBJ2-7	CATTRGLAGGSLPREQYF
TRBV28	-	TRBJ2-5	CASSSQTGQETQYF
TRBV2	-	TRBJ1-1	CASSLQGMNTEAFF
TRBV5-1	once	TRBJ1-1	CASSSSLLSQGARTEAFF